The next 13 T cell receptor beta chains were all read from a single sample in a study of T cells after yellow fever vaccination. TCRdb re-called the 5' RACE reads with MiXCR, one entry per CDR3 protein. This repertoire shows about 320,000 distinct CDR3 sequences, 3.5% to 4.5% found once; its top ten account for roughly a fifth. The input for sequencing was PBMCs, taken 15 days after the yellow fever booster vaccination. The source of these receptors is a young man who received the YFV17D yellow fever vaccine.

This clonotype was observed at least ten times. The rearrangement links TRBV7-9 to TRBJ1-1, with D possibly matching TRBD1 (5 bases). The germline gives CDR1 SEHNR, CDR2 FQNEAQ (reference sequence). V was clipped by 5 bases and J by 0 bases, with 16 bases between them. CDR3 length: 16 residues. The DNA for the CDR3 is TGTGCCAGCAGCCCGACGGACACCCTCATGAACACTGAAGCTTTCTTT. Translated: CASSPTDTLMNTEAFF.

This clonotype was found a few times. V usage is TRBV6-2 or TRBV6-3 and J usage is TRBJ2-7, with 8 bases matching TRBD1. The ends lost 7 bases at V and 4 bases at J; junction bases unmatched: 6. From germline, CDR1 is MNHEY and CDR2 SVGEGT. The CDR3 extends over 13 amino acids. The CDR3 loop is CASKRTGTYEQYV. CDR3 DNA sequence: TGTGCCAGCAAACGGACAGGGACATACGAGCAGTACGTC.

This clonotype was counted between two and nine times. The rearrangement uses TRBV7-2 and TRBJ2-4; TRBD2 aligns across 9 bases. The CDR3 totals 16 residues. The J segment lost 0 bases and the V segment lost 5 bases, leaving 5 bases of the junction unmatched. CDR1 SGHTA and CDR2 FQGNSA come from the germline V gene. This chain's CDR3 is CASSLLAGLAKNIQYF. For the CDR3, the DNA is TGTGCCAGCAGCCTCCTAGCGGGGCTAGCCAAAAACATTCAGTACTTC.

The V gene is TRBV6-6, the J gene TRBJ2-3; 8 bases are a match to TRBD2. Losses at the gene ends were 2 bases for V and 3 bases for J; bases not matched to a gene: 7. Germline-derived CDR1 and CDR2 are MNHNY and SVGAGI (reference sequence). The CDR3 extends over 16 amino acids. The DNA for the CDR3 is TGTGCCAGCAGTTACACTGCGGGGGGCCGGACAGATACGCAGTATTTT. Protein sequence: CASSYTAGGRTDTQYF.

This clonotype was recorded many times. V is TRBV12-3 or TRBV12-4 and J is TRBJ1-1; 7 positions agree with TRBD1. The CDR3 runs to 18 residues. The CDR3 protein is CAYLGRGGNRPGGGVAFF. The CDR3, as DNA: TGTGCTTACTTAGGACGTGGTGGAAATAGACCAGGGGGAGGAGTAGCTTTCTTT.

Concerning this clonotype itself: A much more abundant neighbour one base away suggests this may be a read error. This rearrangement joins TRBV18 to TRBJ2-5; 7 bases are a match to TRBD1. Germline lookup yields CDR1 KGHSH and CDR2 LQKENI. Trimming took 4 bases from V and 3 from J; bases not matched to a gene: 5. This CDR3 has 14 residues. The CDR3 is CASSRRQGEETQYF. CDR3 coding DNA: TGTGCCAGCTCACGTCGACAGGGAGAAGAGACCCAGTACTTC.

There are a few counts of this clonotype. The chain is built from TRBV7-9 and TRBJ1-6; no reliable D call. The CDR3 is made up of 18 amino acids. Germline V CDR1 and CDR2: SEHNR, FQNEAQ (reference sequence). The V and J ends lost 6 bases and 2 bases respectively, with 20 bases between them. CDR3 nucleotides: TGTGCCAGCAGACCAACCGGCTTGGCAGCAGCCTATAATTCACCCCTCCACTTT. Translated, it gives CASRPTGLAAAYNSPLHF.

This clonotype was picked up many times. The chain uses TRBV11-1 and TRBJ2-7; 14 bases are shared with TRBD2. Germline CDR1 SGHAT, CDR2 FQDESV (reference sequence). The length of the CDR3 is 17 residues. Trimming took 11 bases from V and 2 from J; bases not matched to a gene: 14. CDR3 sequence reads: CACTPGLAGVIPYEQYV. CDR3 nucleotide sequence: TGTGCCTGTACGCCGGGACTAGCGGGGGTGATCCCCTACGAGCAGTACGTC.

This clonotype was found a few times. The chain combines TRBV4-1 with TRBJ1-2; tentatively, D is TRBD1 (6 bases). Trimming removed 1 base at V and 2 bases at J, with 14 bases between. Germline CDR1 is MGHRA and CDR2 is YSYEKL. The CDR3 contains 16 residues. CDR3 coding DNA: TGCGCCAGCAGCCAAGCCCCGAGAGGGGGGAACTATGGCTACACCTTC. Translation gives CASSQAPRGGNYGYTF.

This clonotype was observed a handful of times. V gene TRBV4-3 combines with J gene TRBJ2-2; 8 bases match TRBD2. V lost 5 bases and J lost 2; bases outside the gene matches: 10. The CDR3 extends over 17 amino acids. In germline, CDR1 is LGHNA, CDR2 YSLEER. CDR3 sequence: CASSATPGGDNTGELFF. The CDR3 region has the DNA TGCGCCAGCAGCGCAACCCCGGGAGGGGACAACACCGGGGAGCTGTTTTTT.

The V and J genes are TRBV5-1 and TRBJ1-6; 9 positions match TRBD1. CDR1 SGHRS and CDR2 YFSETQ come from the germline V gene. There are 20 residues in the CDR3. V shed 4 bases and J 7 bases; nucleotides not matched to a gene: 21. The CDR3 DNA sequence: TGCGCCAGCAGCCAGAGACGACAGGGGGAACCCACCAAACTCAATTCACCCCTCCACTTT. Translation gives CASSQRRQGEPTKLNSPLHF.

The chain combines TRBV6-5 with TRBJ1-2; D is uncertain. The CDR3 has 13 residues. V was clipped by 5 bases and J by 4 bases, with 11 bases between them. CDR1 is MNHEY and CDR2 is SVGAGI in the germline V gene. CDR3 protein: CASSRGSGYGYTF. The CDR3 nucleotides read TGTGCCAGCAGTCGCGGTAGCGGCTATGGCTACACCTTC.

This clonotype was found a few times. V usage is TRBV29-1 and J usage is TRBJ2-3; 12 positions agree with TRBD2. The ends lost 4 bases at V and 3 bases at J; junction bases unmatched: 5. Germline V gives CDR1 SQVTM, CDR2 ANQGSEA. This CDR3 spans 15 amino acids. The CDR3 DNA reads as TGCAGCGTTGCAACTCTAGCGGGGGGGACAGATACGCAGTATTTT. As protein: CSVATLAGGTDTQYF.